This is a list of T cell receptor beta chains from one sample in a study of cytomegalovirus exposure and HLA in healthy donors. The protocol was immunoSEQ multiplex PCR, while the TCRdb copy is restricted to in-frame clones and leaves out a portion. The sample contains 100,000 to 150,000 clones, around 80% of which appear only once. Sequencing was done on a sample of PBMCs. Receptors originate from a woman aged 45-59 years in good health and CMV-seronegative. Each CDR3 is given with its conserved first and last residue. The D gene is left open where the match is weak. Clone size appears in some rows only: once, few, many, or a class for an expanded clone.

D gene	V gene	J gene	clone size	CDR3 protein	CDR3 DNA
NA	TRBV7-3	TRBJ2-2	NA	CASSFDSTYTGELFF	TGTGCCAGCAGCTTTGACTCTACATACACCGGGGAGCTGTTTTTT
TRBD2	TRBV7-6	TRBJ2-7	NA	CASSLKASGSSSEQYF	TGTGCCAGCAGCTTAAAGGCTAGCGGGAGCTCCTCCGAGCAGTACTTC
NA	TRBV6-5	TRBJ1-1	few	CASREGPWNTEAFF	TGTGCCAGCAGGGAGGGACCGTGGAACACTGAAGCTTTCTTT
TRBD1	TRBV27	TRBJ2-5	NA	CASSPTSTGVYQETQYF	TGTGCCAGCAGTCCCACCTCGACAGGGGTGTACCAAGAGACCCAGTACTTC
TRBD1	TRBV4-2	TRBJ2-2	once	CASSQIRDSGELFF	TGTGCCAGCAGCCAAATCCGGGACAGTGGGGAGCTGTTTTTT
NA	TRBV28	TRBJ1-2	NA	CASSPAGPANYGYTF	TGTGCCAGCAGTCCGGCGGGGCCAGCTAACTATGGCTACACCTTC
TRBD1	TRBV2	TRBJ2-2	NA	CASRGQGLTGELFF	TGTGCCAGCAGGGGACAGGGTTTGACCGGGGAGCTGTTTTTT
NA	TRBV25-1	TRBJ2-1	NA	CASSEWLHYNEQFF	TGTGCCAGCAGTGAATGGTTACATTACAATGAGCAGTTCTTC
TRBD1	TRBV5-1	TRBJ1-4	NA	CASSAGTDEKLFF	TGCGCCAGCAGCGCGGGGACAGATGAAAAACTGTTTTTT
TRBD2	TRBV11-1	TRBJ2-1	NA	CASSFGTSGHNEQFF	TGTGCCAGCAGCTTCGGGACTAGCGGCCACAATGAGCAGTTCTTC
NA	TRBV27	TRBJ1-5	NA	CASSHRQDNQPQHF	TGTGCCAGCAGTCACAGACAGGACAATCAGCCCCAGCATTTT
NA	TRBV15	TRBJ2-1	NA	CATSREAESYNEQFF	TGTGCCACCAGCAGAGAGGCAGAATCCTACAATGAGCAGTTCTTC
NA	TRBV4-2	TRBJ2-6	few	CASSQETGTGANVLTF	TGTGCCAGCAGCCAAGAGACCGGGACTGGGGCCAACGTCCTGACTTTC
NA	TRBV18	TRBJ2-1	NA	CASSPTQPTSSYNEQFF	TGTGCCAGCTCACCAACACAGCCGACGAGCTCCTACAATGAGCAGTTCTTC
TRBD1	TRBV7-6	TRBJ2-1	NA	CASSFIQGAYNEQFF	TGTGCCAGCAGCTTCATCCAGGGGGCCTACAATGAGCAGTTCTTC
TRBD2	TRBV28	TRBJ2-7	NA	CASTGGGFYEQYF	TGTGCCAGCACCGGGGGGGGATTCTACGAGCAGTACTTC
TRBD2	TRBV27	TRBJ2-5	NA	CASSSLSGRGETQYF	TGTGCCAGCAGTTCTCTTAGCGGGAGAGGCGAGACCCAGTACTTC
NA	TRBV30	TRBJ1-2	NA	CAWTKTGYGYTF	TGTGCCTGGACAAAAACAGGCTATGGCTACACCTTC
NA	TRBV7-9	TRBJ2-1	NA	CASSSLESPYNEQFF	TGTGCCAGCAGCTCCCTAGAATCCCCTTACAATGAGCAGTTCTTC
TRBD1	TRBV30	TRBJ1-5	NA	CAWSGNRGGNQPQHF	TGTGCCTGGAGTGGGAACAGGGGTGGCAATCAGCCCCAGCATTTT
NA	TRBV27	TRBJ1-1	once	CASSPPEGRWAFF	TGTGCCAGCAGTCCCCCGGAGGGGAGGTGGGCTTTCTTT
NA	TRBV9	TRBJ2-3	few	CASSESLTDTQYF	TGTGCCAGCAGCGAGAGCTTAACAGATACGCAGTATTTT
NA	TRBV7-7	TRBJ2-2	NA	CASSLGGQIGTGELFF	TGTGCTAGCAGCTTAGGAGGACAGATCGGCACCGGGGAGCTGTTTTTT
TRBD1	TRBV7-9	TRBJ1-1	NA	CASSRTGVSWNTEAFF	TGTGCCAGCAGCAGAACAGGGGTGTCTTGGAACACTGAAGCTTTCTTT
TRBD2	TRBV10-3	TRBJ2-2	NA	CATGLAGGDTGELFF	TGTGCCACCGGACTAGCGGGAGGGGACACCGGGGAGCTGTTTTTT
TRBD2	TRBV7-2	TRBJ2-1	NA	CASSSGLLAAGSYNEQFF	TGTGCCAGCAGCTCGGGCCTACTAGCGGCCGGCTCCTACAATGAGCAGTTCTTC
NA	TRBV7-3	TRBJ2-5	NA	CASSLTVATQETQYF	TGTGCCAGCAGCTTAACAGTGGCAACCCAAGAGACCCAGTACTTC
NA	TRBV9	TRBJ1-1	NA	CASSVVAENTEAFF	TGTGCCAGCAGCGTAGTTGCGGAAAACACTGAAGCTTTCTTT
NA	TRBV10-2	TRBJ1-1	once	CASRRDTNTEAFF	TGCGCCAGCCGAAGGGACACAAACACTGAAGCTTTCTTT
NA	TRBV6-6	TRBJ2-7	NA	CASRPSGGGPNQQYF	TGTGCCAGCAGACCTTCTGGAGGGGGCCCGAATCAGCAGTACTTC
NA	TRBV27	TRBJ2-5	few	CASRWGPRAEETQYF	TGTGCCAGCAGATGGGGCCCCAGAGCCGAAGAGACCCAGTACTTC
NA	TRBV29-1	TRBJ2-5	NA	CSVEISGETQYF	TGCAGCGTTGAAATATCAGGAGAGACCCAGTACTTC
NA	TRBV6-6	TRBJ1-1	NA	CASSYDDKSMNTEAFF	TGTGCCAGCAGTTACGATGACAAGTCGATGAACACTGAAGCTTTCTTT
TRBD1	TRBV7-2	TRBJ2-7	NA	CASSYPGTGGYEQYF	TGTGCCAGCAGCTACCCTGGGACAGGAGGGTACGAGCAGTACTTC
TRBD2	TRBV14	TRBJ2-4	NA	CASSRSDPGLAGRKNIQYF	TGTGCCAGCAGCCGATCAGACCCGGGACTAGCGGGACGTAAAAACATTCAGTACTTC
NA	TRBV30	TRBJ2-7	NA	CAWSPTQRPPGEQYF	TGTGCCTGGTCCCCTACACAGCGGCCCCCTGGCGAGCAGTACTTC
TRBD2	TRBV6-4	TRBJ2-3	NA	CASSPTSSYTDTQYF	TGTGCCAGCAGCCCGACTAGCAGTTACACAGATACGCAGTATTTT
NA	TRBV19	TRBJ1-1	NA	CASSPGTGGTEAFF	TGTGCCAGTAGTCCGGGGACCGGGGGCACTGAAGCTTTCTTT
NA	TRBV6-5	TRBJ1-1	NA	CASSYLGGDTEAFF	TGTGCCAGCAGTTACTTGGGGGGGGACACTGAAGCTTTCTTT
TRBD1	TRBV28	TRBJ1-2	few	CASSSTGVVGYTF	TGTGCCAGCAGTTCGACAGGGGTGGTCGGCTACACCTTC
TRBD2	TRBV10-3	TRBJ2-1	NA	CAITSREAYNEQFF	TGTGCCATCACTTCGCGGGAGGCCTACAATGAGCAGTTCTTC
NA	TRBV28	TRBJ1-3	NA	CATDSGGSGNTIYF	TGTGCCACCGACTCGGGGGGCTCTGGAAACACCATATATTTT
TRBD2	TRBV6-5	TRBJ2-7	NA	CASRRGKSHEQYF	TGTGCCAGCAGGCGGGGGAAGAGTCACGAGCAGTACTTC
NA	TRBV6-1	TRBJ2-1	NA	CASSESGSSYNEQFF	TGTGCCAGCAGTGAAAGTGGGAGCTCCTACAATGAGCAGTTCTTC
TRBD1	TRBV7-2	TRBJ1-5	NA	CASSPRTGEDQPQHF	TGTGCCAGCAGCCCCAGGACAGGGGAAGATCAGCCCCAGCATTTT
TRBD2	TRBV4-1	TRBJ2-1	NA	CASSQCFCGRAESEQFF	TGCGCCAGCAGCCAATGCTTCTGCGGGAGGGCCGAGAGTGAGCAGTTCTTC
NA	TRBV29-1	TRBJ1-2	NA	CSAEAENYGYTF	TGCAGCGCCGAGGCTGAGAACTATGGCTACACCTTC
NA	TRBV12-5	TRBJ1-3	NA	CASGPGHSSGNTIYF	TGTGCTAGTGGTCCCGGACACAGCTCTGGAAACACCATATATTTT
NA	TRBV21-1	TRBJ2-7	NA	CASPSGSSYEQYF	TGTGCCAGCCCTAGCGGGAGCTCCTACGAGCAGTACTTC
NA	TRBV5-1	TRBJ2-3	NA	CASSLPGTDTQYF	TGCGCCAGCAGCTTGCCCGGCACAGATACGCAGTATTTT
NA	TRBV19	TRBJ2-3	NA	CASRGRGGLADTQYF	TGTGCCAGTAGAGGGAGGGGGGGGCTGGCAGATACGCAGTATTTT
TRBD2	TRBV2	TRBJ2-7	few	CASTNTGTSGRPGTPYEQYF	TGTGCCAGTACAAATACGGGGACTAGCGGGAGGCCGGGTACTCCCTACGAGCAGTACTTC
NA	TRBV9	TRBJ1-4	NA	CASSPTRTATNEKLFF	TGTGCCAGCAGCCCCACACGGACAGCAACTAATGAAAAACTGTTTTTT
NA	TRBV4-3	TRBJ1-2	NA	CASSQGSVGYGYTF	TGCGCCAGCAGCCAAGGGAGTGTTGGCTATGGCTACACCTTC
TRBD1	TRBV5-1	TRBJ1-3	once	CASSLEGGSIYF	TGCGCCAGCAGCTTGGAAGGGGGCTCCATATATTTT
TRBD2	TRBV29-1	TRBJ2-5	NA	CSVIAGGETQYF	TGCAGCGTTATAGCGGGAGGAGAGACCCAGTACTTC
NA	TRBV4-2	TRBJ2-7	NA	CASSQSLAGNYEQYF	TGTGCCAGCAGCCAAAGTCTAGCAGGAAACTACGAGCAGTACTTC
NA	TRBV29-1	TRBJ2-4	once	CSARTSLAKNIQYF	TGCAGCGCCAGGACTTCCCTAGCCAAAAACATTCAGTACTTC
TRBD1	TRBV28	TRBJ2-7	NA	CASSLWGQVNYEQYF	TGTGCCAGCAGTTTATGGGGACAGGTGAACTACGAGCAGTACTTC
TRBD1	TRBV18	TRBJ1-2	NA	CASSTGLNYGYTF	TGTGCCAGCTCGACAGGGTTGAATTATGGCTACACCTTC